This T cell receptor beta chain was obtained from a study of blood T cell repertoires in COVID-19. The CDR3 runs 15 residues. Germline CDR1 is SGHNT and CDR2 is YYREEE (reference sequence). V dropped 3 bases and J dropped 9; count of bases not matched to a gene: 15. Some clones are missing from TCRdb's copy, which holds only in-frame ones; the method was immunoSEQ multiplex PCR. The table shows roughly 280,000 clones, with around 91% occurring only once. The rearrangement joins TRBV5-4 to TRBJ2-7; 7 bases align to TRBD2. Sequencing was done on a sample of PBMCs or T cells enriched from blood (not recorded which). The sequence was obtained from a woman aged 18 to 35 who had recovered from COVID-19. CDR3 sequence reads: CASSSRRGTIRTQYF. CDR3 DNA: TGTGCCAGCAGCTCACGGCGAGGGACTATACGTACGCAGTACTTC. Supplemented by reference TRBV5-4 and TRBJ2-7, the full variable domain reads ETGVTQSPTHLIKTRGQQVTLRCSSQSGHNTVSWYQQALGQGPQFIFQYYREEENGRGNFPPRFSGLQFPNYSSELNVNALELDDSALYLCASSSRRGTIRTQYFGPGTRLTVT.